One and the same sample provided the 20 T cell receptor beta chains below, sequenced in a study of blood T cell repertoires in COVID-19. Measured with immunoSEQ multiplex PCR; TCRdb has only the in-frame clones, and not every one. The data hold more than 80,000 clones, with 76% observed a single time. Sample: peripheral blood. Source of these receptors: an elderly man with COVID-19, enrolled during active disease.

This clone has a count of ten or more. The chain uses TRBV5-1 and TRBJ2-2, with 7 bases aligning to TRBD1. The CDR3 has 14 amino acids. V lost 7 bases and J lost 3; bases outside the gene matches: 6. Germline CDR1 is SGHRS and CDR2 is YFSETQ. In DNA form, the CDR3 reads TGCGCCAGCGGAACAGGGGTTCACACCGGGGAGCTGTTTTTT. This encodes CASGTGVHTGELFF.

The rearrangement uses TRBV7-3 and TRBJ1-1, with 8 bases fitting TRBD1. Looked up from germline, CDR1 is SGHTA and CDR2 is FQGTGA. Losses at the gene ends were 8 bases for V and 10 bases for J; bases not matched to a gene: 12. The CDR3 sequence is 13 residues long. The CDR3 DNA is TGTGCCAGCCTGCGCGACAGGGGTGACGTAGCTTTCTTT. Protein sequence: CASLRDRGDVAFF.

This clone was observed once. The chain links TRBV28 to TRBJ1-3; the match to TRBD1 covers 8 bases. Germline-derived CDR1 and CDR2 are MDHEN and SYDVKM. Trimming removed 6 bases from V and 7 bases from J; junction bases left unmatched: 5. There are 13 residues in the CDR3. The CDR3 DNA reads as TGTGCCAGCAGCCCTACAGGGGGGAACACCATATATTTT. Translating gives CASSPTGGNTIYF. Complete variable domain (other parts from reference TRBV28 and TRBJ1-3): DVKVTQSSRYLVKRTGEKVFLECVQDMDHENMFWYRQDPGLGLRLIYFSYDVKMKEKGDIPEGYSVSREKKERFSLILESASTNQTSMYLCASSPTGGNTIYFGEGSWLTVV.

The chain links TRBV6-6 to TRBJ1-2, with 8 bases fitting TRBD1. This CDR3 is built from 14 residues. Germline CDR1 MNHNY, CDR2 SVGAGI (reference sequence). The V gene end was trimmed by 6 bases and the J gene end by 1 base; junction bases not matched to a gene: 4. The CDR3 loop reads CASSPGGDNYGYTF. The CDR3 nucleotides are TGTGCCAGCAGCCCAGGGGGCGATAACTATGGCTACACCTTC.

This chain connects TRBV7-3 to TRBJ2-5, with TRBD1 identical over 7 bases. Trimming cost V 6 bases and J 3 bases; bases outside gene matches: 10. The CDR3 is made up of 15 amino acids. The V gene's germline CDR1 is SGHTA and CDR2 FQGTGA. Here the CDR3 DNA reads TGTGCCAGCAGTCAGGGACAGAGACCAAAAGAGACCCAGTACTTC. As protein: CASSQGQRPKETQYF. Full variable domain (remainder filled in from reference TRBV7-3 and TRBJ2-5): GAGVSQTPSNKVTEKGKYVELRCDPISGHTALYWYRQSLGQGPEFLIYFQGTGAADDSGLPNDRFFAVRPEGSVSTLKIQRTERGDSAVYLCASSQGQRPKETQYFGPGTRLLVL.

V and J are TRBV9 and TRBJ1-1; 7 bases match TRBD1. Per germline, CDR1 SGDLS and CDR2 YYNGEE. The CDR3 is 13 residues long. V lost 3 bases, J lost 4 bases, and 3 bases stayed unmatched. CDR3: CASSAGGSTEAFF. The CDR3 region has the DNA TGTGCCAGCAGCGCAGGGGGGAGCACTGAAGCTTTCTTT.

The rearrangement links TRBV6-6 to TRBJ1-2; the D gene is possibly TRBD1 (6 bases). Looked up from germline, CDR1 is MNHNY and CDR2 is SVGAGI (reference sequence). V shed 6 bases and J shed 2 bases, with 19 bases lying between them. This CDR3 has 16 amino acids. The CDR3 bases are TGTGCCAGCAGCGCACAGGGTGTGGCGGCCAACTATGGCTACACCTTC. It translates to CASSAQGVAANYGYTF.

The chain employs TRBV9 and TRBJ1-5; no firm D call. This CDR3 contains 13 residues. Germline CDR1 is SGDLS and CDR2 is YYNGEE. Trimming took 4 bases from V and 8 from J, leaving 13 bases between them. The CDR3 nucleotides are TGTGCCAGCAGCCCGCGGACGGGAGAGCCCCAGCATTTT. Its translation is CASSPRTGEPQHF.

The rearrangement uses TRBV28 and TRBJ2-5; TRBD2 might be the D (6 bases). Germline lookup yields CDR1 MDHEN and CDR2 SYDVKM. The V gene lost 0 bases and the J gene lost 1 base, with 15 bases spanning the gap. The CDR3 has 17 residues. DNA of the CDR3: TGTGCCAGCAGTTTATGGGGGGGAGGCGATGCCCAAGAGACCCAGTACTTC. It codes for CASSLWGGGDAQETQYF.

CDR3 DNA: TGTGCCAGCAGTCTCGAAAGTTTAGCGGGGATCTACAATGAGCAGTTCTTC. This encodes CASSLESLAGIYNEQFF. This rearrangement joins TRBV6-6 to TRBJ2-1; TRBD2 agrees at 8 bases. Trimming took 5 bases from V and 3 from J; bases not matched to a gene: 12. CDR1 is MNHNY and CDR2 is SVGAGI in the germline V gene (reference sequence). The CDR3 has 17 residues.

This chain joins TRBV2 and TRBJ2-2; TRBD2 aligns across 12 bases. The ends lost 10 bases at V and 5 bases at J; junction bases unmatched: 2. The CDR3 is 13 residues long. The germline V gene encodes CDR1 SNHLY and CDR2 FYNNEI. CDR3 nucleotides: TGTGCCACAGGGACTAGCGGGACCGGGGAGCTGTTTTTT. This encodes CATGTSGTGELFF.

The rearrangement joins TRBV19 to TRBJ1-5; 11 nucleotides align to TRBD1. V was pared by 7 bases and J by 1 base, with 6 bases of the junction left unmatched. CDR1 is LNHDA and CDR2 is SQIVND in the germline V gene (reference sequence). The CDR3 sequence is 16 residues long. The CDR3 DNA reads TGTGCCAGTACCGGGGGACAGGGGGTAAGCAATCAGCCCCAGCATTTT. This translates into CASTGGQGVSNQPQHF.

The rearrangement joins TRBV19 to TRBJ2-5; 10 positions agree with TRBD2. The germline V gene encodes CDR1 LNHDA and CDR2 SQIVND (reference sequence). V shed 5 bases and J 6 bases; nucleotides not matched to a gene: 12. The CDR3 is 16 amino acids. CDR3 sequence reads: CASSSIALAGTQTQYF. CDR3 in DNA: TGTGCCAGTAGTTCCATAGCACTAGCGGGAACCCAGACCCAGTACTTC.

The chain links TRBV5-1 to TRBJ2-3; 7 positions match TRBD1. The CDR3 extends over 14 amino acids. Germline CDR1 and CDR2: SGHRS and YFSETQ. Losses at the gene ends were 3 bases for V and 4 bases for J; bases not matched to a gene: 5. CDR3 sequence reads: CASSSSTGSDTQYF. As DNA, the CDR3 is TGCGCCAGCAGCTCCTCGACAGGGTCAGATACGCAGTATTTT.

This rearrangement joins TRBV5-4 to TRBJ1-2; D remains ambiguous. With 0 bases removed from V and 3 bases from J, the gap between germline ends came to 9 bases. The CDR3 contains 14 residues. Germline CDR1 reads SGHNT; CDR2 reads YYREEE (reference sequence). CDR3 amino acids: CASSLEGGYYGYTF. CDR3 sequence (DNA): TGTGCCAGCAGCTTGGAGGGAGGGTACTATGGCTACACCTTC.

This chain joins TRBV12-3 or TRBV12-4 and TRBJ1-4; no definite D call. This CDR3 has 13 amino acids. Trimming left V 2 bases short and J 5 bases short, with 6 bases between. The CDR3 reads CASSLSGNEKLFF. CDR3 coding DNA: TGTGCCAGCAGTTTAAGCGGAAATGAAAAACTGTTTTTT.

The rearrangement joins TRBV23-1 to TRBJ1-2; D is possibly TRBD1 (6 bases). TRBV23-1 is labeled an ORF, and its function is uncertain. The CDR3 totals 14 residues. Trimming shortened V by 4 bases and J by 3 bases, and 12 bases separated the two germline ends. CDR3 in amino acids: CASSRNRADYGYTF. CDR3 DNA: TGCGCCAGCAGTCGGAACAGGGCGGACTATGGCTACACCTTC.

This rearrangement joins TRBV11-2 to TRBJ2-7, with 14 bases aligning to TRBD2. CDR3 length equals 18 residues. The V gene end was trimmed by 1 base and the J gene end by 5 bases; junction bases not matched to a gene: 10. Germline CDR1 SGHAT, CDR2 FQNNGV. The CDR3 DNA follows: TGTGCCAGCAGCTTAGGTGTGGGACTAGCGGGAGAGGACGACGAGCAGTACTTC. Protein product: CASSLGVGLAGEDDEQYF.

The rearrangement links TRBV25-1 to TRBJ1-1; D gene uncertain. The CDR3 runs 15 residues. Germline V lookup: CDR1 MGHDK, CDR2 SYGVNS. V was shortened by 1 base and J by 4 bases, with 13 bases between the two germline ends. CDR3 sequence reads: CASSESRQDRTEAFF. The CDR3 bases are TGTGCCAGCAGTGAATCACGGCAGGATCGCACTGAAGCTTTCTTT.

The chain is built from TRBV24-1 and TRBJ2-7, with TRBD2 identical over 9 bases. Per germline, CDR1 KGHDR and CDR2 SFDVKD. The length of the CDR3 is 14 residues. The V segment lost 4 bases and the J segment 6 bases; nucleotides outside the gene matches: 6. In nucleotides, the CDR3 is TGTGCCACCAGTGACCCAGGGACTAGCTGCGAGCAGTACTTC. It encodes CATSDPGTSCEQYF.